Below are 15 T cell receptor beta chains sequenced from a single sample in a study of glioma-infiltrating T cells after dendritic cell vaccination. The sample's time point: after dendritic cell vaccination, including at tumor progression/relapse. Only in-frame clones appear in the TCRdb table, and some are missing; sequencing was by immunoSEQ multiplex PCR. The sample yields roughly 85,000 clones, around 85% seen once. The sample consisted of blood, taken after dendritic cell vaccination. The receptors shown here come from a human donor with glioblastoma.

This clone occurred a few times. The chain is built from TRBV7-8 and TRBJ1-5, with 9 bases lining up with TRBD1. The V gene's germline CDR1 is SGHVS and CDR2 FQNEAQ. The V and J ends lost 0 bases and 6 bases, in that order; junction bases with no gene match: 15. The CDR3 contains 19 residues. The CDR3 DNA follows: TGTGCCAGCAGCTTAGCTCTCGACAGGGGGATCCGTATCCGTCAGCCCCAGCATTTT. It yields the protein CASSLALDRGIRIRQPQHF.

The V call is TRBV4-2, the J call TRBJ1-2; TRBD1 agrees at 8 bases. The germline V gene encodes CDR1 LGHNA and CDR2 YNFKEQ. J lost 2 bases, V lost 5 bases, and 7 bases had no gene match. This CDR3 contains 15 residues. CDR3 sequence reads: CASSFTGGANYGYTF. In nucleotides, the CDR3 is TGTGCCAGCAGCTTCACAGGGGGAGCGAACTATGGCTACACCTTC.

The sample holds a few counts of this clone. This chain joins TRBV7-9 and TRBJ1-1; unclear D gene. The V end was cut by 6 bases, the J end by 8 bases, with 19 bases between. The CDR3 contains 14 residues. The germline V gene has CDR1 SEHNR and CDR2 FQNEAQ (reference sequence). CDR3 region: CASREDGNPAEAFF. The CDR3 DNA reads as TGTGCCAGCAGGGAGGACGGTAACCCCGCAGAAGCTTTCTTT.

The V call is TRBV28, the J call TRBJ2-7; 11 bases are shared with TRBD1. CDR1 MDHEN and CDR2 SYDVKM come from the germline V gene. The V and J ends lost 5 bases and 6 bases, in that order; junction bases with no gene match: 9. The CDR3 sequence is 15 residues long. CDR3 loop: CASSTGQGAIFEQYF. CDR3 DNA: TGTGCCAGCAGTACAGGACAGGGGGCGATTTTCGAGCAGTACTTC.

The V gene is TRBV28, the J gene TRBJ2-3; D ambiguous. The germline CDR1 and CDR2 sequences are MDHEN and SYDVKM. V was clipped by 6 bases and J by 0 bases, with 10 bases between them. This CDR3 contains 14 residues. The CDR3 loop reads CASSNGASTDTQYF. Here the CDR3 DNA reads TGTGCCAGCAGCAACGGAGCTAGCACAGATACGCAGTATTTT. Looking up the rest from reference TRBV28 and TRBJ2-3 gives the full variable domain: DVKVTQSSRYLVKRTGEKVFLECVQDMDHENMFWYRQDPGLGLRLIYFSYDVKMKEKGDIPEGYSVSREKKERFSLILESASTNQTSMYLCASSNGASTDTQYFGPGTRLTVL.

This chain links TRBV2 with TRBJ2-5, with a tentative D call TRBD1 (6 bases). Between the trimmed V and J ends, which lost 4 bases and 5 bases, there was a span of 20 bases. Per germline, CDR1 SNHLY and CDR2 FYNNEI. The CDR3 runs to 16 residues. CDR3 nucleotides: TGTGCCAGCAGTGGGGAAAGGGGGATGGGGGCGGAGACCCAGTACTTC. It codes for CASSGERGMGAETQYF.

As regards this clone: Distinct nucleotide sequences in the sample also encode this CDR3. The chain links TRBV4-3 to TRBJ2-1; 10 bases align to TRBD2. From germline, CDR1 is LGHNA and CDR2 YSLEER. V dropped 0 bases and J dropped 4; count of bases not matched to a gene: 3. CDR3 length equals 16 residues. CDR3 sequence reads: CASSQDTAGGYNEQFF. The CDR3 bases are TGCGCCAGCAGCCAAGACACAGCGGGGGGGTACAATGAGCAGTTCTTC.

The chain joins TRBV25-1 to TRBJ2-5; 7 bases are a match to TRBD1. TRBJ2-7 explains the end of the DNA better; the J call may be wrong. Germline CDR1 and CDR2: MGHDK and SYGVNS. This CDR3 is built from 18 residues. As DNA, the CDR3 is TGTGCCAGCAGTGAATATAGCTTGGTCCGGGACAGAGCGTACGAGCAGTACTTC. This sequence encodes CASSEYSLVRDRAYEQYF.

The chain joins TRBV12-5 to TRBJ2-5, with 9 bases aligning to TRBD1. Looked up from germline, CDR1 is LGHNT and CDR2 is FRNRAP. J gave up 5 bases and V 7 bases, and 8 bases lay outside the gene matches. The CDR3 loop spans 14 amino acids. This chain's CDR3 is CASALTGGGETQYF. The CDR3 nucleotides are TGTGCTAGTGCCCTCACAGGGGGCGGTGAGACCCAGTACTTC.

In DNA, the CDR3 is TGTGCCAGCAGCTCACCCCCGGACAGGTTACACGCTTTCTTT. Its protein is CASSSPPDRLHAFF. J is TRBJ1-1 and V is TRBV5-4; 7 nucleotides match TRBD1. The CDR3 covers 14 residues. The V segment lost 3 bases and the J segment 11 bases; nucleotides outside the gene matches: 13. CDR1 SGHNT and CDR2 YYREEE come from the germline V gene (reference sequence). Full variable domain (outside the CDR3, taken from reference TRBV5-4 and TRBJ1-1): ETGVTQSPTHLIKTRGQQVTLRCSSQSGHNTVSWYQQALGQGPQFIFQYYREEENGRGNFPPRFSGLQFPNYSSELNVNALELDDSALYLCASSSPPDRLHAFFGQGTRLTVV.

The V call is TRBV7-9, the J call TRBJ2-1; D remains unclear. V was cut by 3 bases and J by 8 bases, with 11 bases left in between. The V gene's germline CDR1 is SEHNR and CDR2 FQNEAQ (reference sequence). The CDR3 has 13 amino acids. CDR3 nucleotides: TGTGCCAGCAGCTTTACGGGTCTCTATGAGCAGTTCTTC. Translating gives CASSFTGLYEQFF.

This rearrangement joins TRBV4-3 to TRBJ1-4, with 10 bases aligning to TRBD1. Germline trimming cut 3 bases from V and 1 base from J; bases unmatched to any gene: 5. The germline V gene encodes CDR1 LGHNA and CDR2 YSLEER. The CDR3 loop spans 17 amino acids. The CDR3 sequence is CASSHLGQGETNEKLFF. The DNA of the CDR3 is TGCGCCAGCAGCCACCTAGGACAGGGGGAAACTAATGAAAAACTGTTTTTT.

The chain employs TRBV30 and TRBJ2-1, with TRBD2 matching over 12 bases. V lost 5 bases to trimming and J lost 7 bases; unmatched junction nucleotides: 12. The CDR3 contains 16 residues. Germline CDR1 and CDR2: GTSNPN and SVGIG (reference sequence). The CDR3 here is CAWGDWSSGRANEQFF. Written as DNA, the CDR3 is TGTGCCTGGGGGGACTGGTCTAGCGGGAGGGCAAATGAGCAGTTCTTC.

This clone was observed once. The chain employs TRBV5-6 and TRBJ2-7; no definite D call. With 5 bases removed from V and 4 bases from J, the gap between germline ends came to 13 bases. The CDR3 spans 13 residues. Germline lookup yields CDR1 SGHDT and CDR2 YYEEEE. The CDR3 coding sequence is TGTGCCAGCAGGGCCCGTGGCTTATACGAGCAGTACTTC. Protein sequence: CASRARGLYEQYF.

The V gene is TRBV19, the J gene TRBJ1-1; 12 nucleotides line up with TRBD1. Germline V gene lookup returns CDR1 LNHDA and CDR2 SQIVND (reference sequence). V shed 4 bases and J 8 bases; nucleotides not matched to a gene: 14. This CDR3 is 17 amino acids long. CDR3 DNA: TGTGCCAGTAGTACCCCCGGGACAGGGGGCGGATGGGGGGAAGCTTTCTTT. Its protein is CASSTPGTGGGWGEAFF.